The entry that follows covers one T cell receptor beta chain sequence. Combining iRepertoire HTBI primers with Arm-PCR of CDR3 regions, the authors built TCR beta libraries. One entry per CDR3 protein results from TCRdb running MiXCR on the multiplex PCR reads. The data show 420,000 or so distinct CDR3 sequences, around 17% seen once. The time point was: newly diagnosed GD, antithyroid drugs for less than 3 months. Generation of the TCR library employed RNA extracted from PBMCs. Germline trimming cut 4 bases from V and 7 bases from J; bases unmatched to any gene: 7. The CDR3 consists of 15 residues. Germline V CDR1 and CDR2: MDHEN, SYDVKM. This entry is derived from a study of regulatory T cells in long-lasting Graves disease. These data were likewise used in another study, on T cells in Graves' hyperthyroidism and ophthalmopathy.

The chain employs TRBV28 and TRBJ1-4, with 9 bases lining up with TRBD1. The input for sequencing was peripheral blood mononuclear cells (PBMCs), taken at new diagnosis, from a patient treated with antithyroid drugs. The TCR sequence derives from a woman aged 18-29 years with Graves disease. The CDR3 is CASSSPGTGIEKLFF. The CDR3 bases are TGTGCCAGCAGTTCGCCCGGGACAGGGATTGAAAAACTGTTTTTT.